A single sample is the source of the 3 T cell receptor beta chains below, sequenced in a study of T cells in women clearing cervical HPV infection. TCRdb's table, derived via immunoSEQ multiplex PCR, lists solely in-frame clones and lacks some. The sample includes around 38,000 clones. Material for sequencing was blood buffy coat. These receptors were collected from a woman aged 18-70 years with a cervical HPV16 infection that either progressed to CIN3+ or cleared (not recorded which).

The DNA read from the CDR3 is TGCGCCAGCAAACACCTTCCCACAGATACG. Its translation: CASKHLPTDT. The full-length CDR3 reads as CASKHLPTDTQYF. The chain recombines TRBV10-2 with TRBJ2-3, with D unresolved. With the read ending 3 residues before the CDR3 end, the germline J gene is used to fill in that end. The germline V gene has CDR1 WSHSY and CDR2 SAAADI. V was trimmed by 7 bases and J by 2 bases, leaving 10 bases between them. The CDR3 sequence is 13 residues long.

About this clone: The read halts 3 residues ahead of the CDR3 end, with the missing end drawn from the germline J gene. The gene calls are TRBV7-3 and TRBJ1-1; D is possibly TRBD1 (6 bases). CDR1 and CDR2 (germline): SGHTA, FQGTGA. This CDR3 comprises 13 residues. V lost 5 bases and J 4 bases, leaving 11 bases between the germline ends. The CDR3 loop is CASSQGRATEAFF. CDR3 DNA, as far as it was read: TGTGCCAGCAGCCAGGGGAGGGCCACTGAA.

To note about this clone: The sequenced fragment ends 3 residues before the CDR3 boundary, so the rest is inferred from the germline J gene. This rearrangement joins TRBV20-1 to TRBJ2-5; TRBD1 is a possible D gene (6 bases). The CDR3 has 15 residues. Germline V gene lookup returns CDR1 DFQATT and CDR2 SNEGSKA (reference sequence). Trimming shortened V by 6 bases and J by 1 base, and 18 bases separated the two germline ends. CDR3 bases read: TGCAGTGCCACCCCGGTGGGGGCGATCCAAGAGACC. As protein: CSATPVGAIQET. The entire CDR3 sequence reads CSATPVGAIQETQYF.